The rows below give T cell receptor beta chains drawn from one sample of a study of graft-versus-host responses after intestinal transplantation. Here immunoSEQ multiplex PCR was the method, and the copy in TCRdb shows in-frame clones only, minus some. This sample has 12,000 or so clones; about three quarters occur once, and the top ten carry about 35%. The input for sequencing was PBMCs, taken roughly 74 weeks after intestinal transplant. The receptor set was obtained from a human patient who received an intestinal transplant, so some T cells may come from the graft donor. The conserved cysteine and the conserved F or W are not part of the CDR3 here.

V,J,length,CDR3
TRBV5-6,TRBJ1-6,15,ASRKGASSSYNSPLH
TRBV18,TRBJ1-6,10,ASQEFNSPLH
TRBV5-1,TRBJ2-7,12,ASSLGDRFDEQY
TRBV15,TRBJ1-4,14,ATSKDSGTGYEKLF
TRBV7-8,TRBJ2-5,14,ASSLRVAGQQETQY
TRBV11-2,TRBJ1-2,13,ASSSGQGLNYGYT
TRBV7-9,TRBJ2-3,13,ASSATSTRTDTQY
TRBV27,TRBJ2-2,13,ASRQGLGGAGELF
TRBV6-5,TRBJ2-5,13,ASSYVAWGRETQY
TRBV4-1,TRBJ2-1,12,ASSRDPGYNEQF
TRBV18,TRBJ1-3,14,ASSPPQTGAGNTIY